This T cell receptor (beta chain) was sequenced during a study of T cells in Graves' hyperthyroidism and ophthalmopathy. Diagnosis of hyperthyroidism was new in patients aged 18 to 65, and its duration was under 2 months. Those patients with uncontrolled infection, other autoimmune disease, pregnancy or lactation were excluded. CDR1 LNHDA and CDR2 SQIVND come from the germline V gene (reference sequence). V was cut by 5 bases and J by 5 bases, with 13 bases left in between. The CDR3 consists of 14 residues. Template material for amplifying TCR beta CDR3 regions consisted of RNA transcripts. In the first-round RT-PCR of the TCR CDR3, the HTBI primer set was used. Each CDR3 protein is one row after TCRdb ran MiXCR on the multiplex PCR reads. The sample shows 500,000 to 600,000 distinct CDR3 sequences, approximately 15% of them seen only once. Regarding the study as a whole: The authors' 13 V-J model separated ophthalmopathy from stable hyperthyroidism. Researchers found most expanded thyroid clonotypes above 0.001 in blood as well.

Worth noting for this clonotype: The antigen is not known.

The chain joins TRBV19 to TRBJ1-3; D not certain. The sample consisted of blood. This TCR was recovered from a woman younger than 35 with Graves' hyperthyroidism. The CDR3 here is CASSVSRDRNTIYF. CDR3 nucleotide sequence: TGTGCCAGTAGTGTTTCAAGAGATCGAAACACCATATATTTT.